This entry lists 14 T cell receptor beta chains sequenced from one sample in a study of OX40 agonist ivuxolimab in advanced cancers. Method: immunoSEQ multiplex PCR; TCRdb's copy keeps in-frame clones and lacks some. The sample lists tens of thousands of clones, approximately 80% seen once, with approximately 6.8% in the top ten. Sequenced material: CD4+ or CD8+ T cells sorted from blood, taken in a trial of the OX40 agonist ivuxolimab. The receptors come from an adult with an advanced solid tumor such as melanoma, head and neck, liver or kidney cancer.

The chain carries TRBV5-1 and TRBJ2-5; maybe TRBD2 (6 bases). CDR3 length equals 15 residues. Germline V gene lookup returns CDR1 SGHRS and CDR2 YFSETQ. V lost 0 bases, J lost 6 bases, and 15 bases lay in between. Here the CDR3 DNA reads TGCGCCAGCAGCTTGGCCGGAGGGCCGGGGCAGACCCAGTACTTC. Translated: CASSLAGGPGQTQYF.

The V and J genes are TRBV7-7 and TRBJ1-3, with a tentative D call TRBD1 (6 bases). The CDR3 sequence is 16 residues long. Trimming shortened V by 5 bases and J by 2 bases, and 16 bases separated the two germline ends. The V gene's germline CDR1 is SSHAT and CDR2 FNYEAQ (reference sequence). CDR3 protein: CASSGRDTKPGNTIYF. Here the CDR3 DNA reads TGTGCCAGCAGCGGCCGGGACACCAAGCCTGGAAACACCATATATTTT.

The chain links TRBV6-5 to TRBJ2-3; 7 bases fit TRBD2. J gave up 1 base and V 6 bases, and 4 bases lay outside the gene matches. The germline gives CDR1 MNHEY, CDR2 SVGAGI. The CDR3 length is 14 residues. The CDR3 loop is CASSGAGGTDTQYF. In nucleotides, the CDR3 is TGTGCCAGCAGCGGCGCGGGGGGCACAGATACGCAGTATTTT.

The chain recombines TRBV2 with TRBJ2-7; D might be TRBD1 (5 bases). CDR3 length: 14 residues. The V and J ends lost 6 bases and 2 bases respectively, with 14 bases between them. Germline V gene lookup returns CDR1 SNHLY and CDR2 FYNNEI. CDR3 nucleotides: TGTGCCAGCAGCACGGGCAGGGCCACCTACGAGCAGTACGTC. Translating it yields CASSTGRATYEQYV.

The chain is built from TRBV4-1 and TRBJ1-1; 8 nucleotides agree with TRBD1. This CDR3 is built from 15 residues. Germline loops: CDR1 MGHRA, CDR2 YSYEKL. The V segment lost 2 bases and the J segment 5 bases; nucleotides outside the gene matches: 7. CDR3 coding DNA: TGCGCCAGCAGCCAACCCCGGGACAGGAGAACTGAAGCTTTCTTT. Its translation: CASSQPRDRRTEAFF.

J is TRBJ1-4 and V is TRBV19; D not resolved. In germline, CDR1 is LNHDA, CDR2 SQIVND (reference sequence). This CDR3 spans 13 amino acids. The V end was cut by 3 bases, the J end by 6 bases, with 8 bases between. This chain's CDR3 is CASSIGTYEKLFF. CDR3 DNA sequence: TGTGCCAGTAGTATCGGCACGTATGAAAAACTGTTTTTT.

There are a few counts of this clone. V gene TRBV28 combines with J gene TRBJ1-5; 7 bases agree with TRBD1. Germline CDR1 MDHEN, CDR2 SYDVKM. The CDR3 has 15 residues. Trimming took 8 bases from V and 7 from J; bases not matched to a gene: 14. This CDR3 reads CASRGKGASWQPQHF. CDR3 coding DNA: TGTGCCAGCCGCGGGAAGGGGGCAAGTTGGCAGCCCCAGCATTTT.

V usage is TRBV7-9 and J usage is TRBJ2-3; D not certain. CDR1 is SEHNR, CDR2 FQNEAQ, per germline (reference sequence). Trimming cost V 2 bases and J 3 bases, with 12 bases left between them. This CDR3 is 15 amino acids long. DNA of the CDR3: TGTGCCAGCAGCTTATCAGTCACTCCGACAGATACGCAGTATTTT. It encodes CASSLSVTPTDTQYF.

The chain carries TRBV5-4 and TRBJ2-7; 8 bases fit TRBD2. CDR3 length equals 18 residues. The V and J ends lost 2 bases and 0 bases, in that order; junction bases with no gene match: 13. Looked up from germline, CDR1 is SGHNT and CDR2 is YYREEE (reference sequence). In DNA, the CDR3 is TGTGCCAGCAGCTTAGATCGATATAGCGGGGTATTCTCCTACGAGCAGTACTTC. Its translation is CASSLDRYSGVFSYEQYF. The full variable domain, rest sourced from reference TRBV5-4 and TRBJ2-7, is ETGVTQSPTHLIKTRGQQVTLRCSSQSGHNTVSWYQQALGQGPQFIFQYYREEENGRGNFPPRFSGLQFPNYSSELNVNALELDDSALYLCASSLDRYSGVFSYEQYFGPGTRLTVT.

This chain uses TRBV2 with TRBJ2-2, with D possibly being TRBD1 (6 bases). The CDR3 length is 15 residues. Trimming stripped 7 bases from V and 1 base from J, with 13 bases between. In germline, CDR1 is SNHLY, CDR2 FYNNEI. CDR3 DNA: TGTGCCAGCATCAGGGGTGGGGGGAACACCGGGGAGCTGTTTTTT. The encoded protein is CASIRGGGNTGELFF.

This clone was recorded a few times. V usage is TRBV19 and J usage is TRBJ1-1; 10 bases map to TRBD1. The germline V gene has CDR1 LNHDA and CDR2 SQIVND (reference sequence). The length of the CDR3 is 13 residues. The V segment lost 7 bases and the J segment 6 bases; nucleotides outside the gene matches: 5. CDR3 bases: TGTGCCAGTATGGACAGGGGGACTTCTGAAGCTTTCTTT. Protein product: CASMDRGTSEAFF.

V usage is TRBV27 and J usage is TRBJ1-2, with a possible D match to TRBD1 (6 bases). The V end lost 6 bases, the J end lost 1 base, and 12 bases lay between the germline ends. This CDR3 has 14 amino acids. CDR1 is MNHEY, CDR2 SMNVEV, per germline (reference sequence). The CDR3 reads CASRGHTDNYGYTF. The DNA for the CDR3 is TGTGCCAGCAGGGGACATACCGATAACTATGGCTACACCTTC.

In the case of this clone: Other DNA sequences in this sample translate to the same CDR3. The V gene is TRBV7-2, the J gene TRBJ2-5; D gene unclear. Trimming took 5 bases from V and 5 from J, leaving 6 bases between them. The CDR3 runs to 11 residues. Germline V CDR1 and CDR2: SGHTA, FQGNSA. CDR3 sequence reads: CASSPRETQYF. CDR3 bases: TGTGCCAGCAGCCCCCGGGAGACCCAGTACTTC.

This chain uses TRBV11-1 with TRBJ2-6; tentative D call: TRBD1 (5 bases). The germline V and J ends were trimmed by 5 bases and 3 bases, with 11 bases remaining between them. This CDR3 has 15 amino acids. Germline lookup yields CDR1 SGHAT and CDR2 FQDESV (reference sequence). The DNA for the CDR3 is TGTGCCAGCAGCGCCTCAGGGTTTGGGGCCAACGTCCTGACTTTC. Its protein product is CASSASGFGANVLTF.